The rows below give T cell receptor beta chains drawn from one sample of a study of regulatory T cells in long-lasting Graves disease. TCRdb passed the multiplex PCR reads through MiXCR, listing each CDR3 protein once. The sample holds 380,000 or so distinct CDR3 sequences; roughly 16% are singletons and the top ten take 20% to 25%. The same data also contributed to another study, on T cells in Graves' hyperthyroidism and ophthalmopathy.

Sequencing used peripheral blood mononuclear cells (PBMCs), obtained at new diagnosis, from a patient treated with antithyroid drugs. The receptor source for this set is a woman in her late teens or twenties with Graves disease. The CDR3 runs from the conserved cysteine through the conserved F or W.

J gene,V gene,CDR3 protein
TRBJ2-3,TRBV5-1,CASSASGMADTQYF
TRBJ2-2,TRBV11-2,CASSTGTSGTGELFF
TRBJ2-3,TRBV20-1,CSASGSGGTHTDTQYF
TRBJ2-5,TRBV2,CASAGTGGIETQYF
TRBJ2-4,TRBV5-5,CASSLFDTKNIQYF
TRBJ1-1,TRBV27,CVSSYGRGSTEAFF
TRBJ2-1,TRBV5-6,CASSSPGIRNEQFF
TRBJ1-1,TRBV20-1,CSARDSWQSTEAFF
TRBJ2-2,TRBV24-1,CATSDWSNTGELFF
TRBJ1-5,TRBV19,CASTDWGGGVSNQPQHF
TRBJ1-1,TRBV30,CAWIQGAGEAFF
TRBJ2-7,TRBV5-6,CASSFTLQQTAAPHEQYF
TRBJ2-1,TRBV19,CASRPRGGIYNEQFF
TRBJ1-1,TRBV6-2/TRBV6-3,CASPGQGATEAFF
TRBJ1-2,TRBV29-1,CSVEVGSAGGYTF
TRBJ2-7,TRBV5-1,CASRPDSYEQYF
TRBJ2-7,TRBV5-5,CASSFLGASYEQYF
TRBJ2-7,TRBV12-3/TRBV12-4,CASSLHGAYEQYF
TRBJ2-2,TRBV19,CASSVSTGNAGELFF
TRBJ1-1,TRBV19,CASIISTEAFF
TRBJ2-3,TRBV30,CAWSVGGPSTDTQYF
TRBJ1-1,TRBV12-3/TRBV12-4,CASSLSSEAFF
TRBJ2-1,TRBV5-6,CASSSAGGPLDNEQFF
TRBJ2-3,TRBV7-2,CASSLVRTSGRATDTQYF
TRBJ2-7,TRBV4-2,CASSQGTGTGDEQYF
TRBJ2-3,TRBV29-1,CSASSGRVSSTDTQYF
TRBJ2-3,TRBV10-1,CASSGPGPEGDTQYF
TRBJ1-5,TRBV2,CASSDGPNSNQPQHF
TRBJ2-2,TRBV3-1,CASSPLAGTNTGELFF
TRBJ2-1,TRBV11-2,CASSLGGSGNEQFF
TRBJ2-7,TRBV19,CASDGGPKSSYEQYF
TRBJ2-7,TRBV19,CASSTGTSGGQTYYEQYF
TRBJ2-7,TRBV30,CAWSGYQFYEQYF
TRBJ1-5,TRBV6-1,CASSDTPNQPQHF
TRBJ2-1,TRBV28,CASSLSVAGNVYNEQFF
TRBJ2-3,TRBV4-1,CASSAASTDTQYF
TRBJ2-3,TRBV12-3/TRBV12-4,CASSLDGYTQYF
TRBJ2-5,TRBV4-1,CASSQGQNRGETQYF
TRBJ2-1,TRBV20-1,CSAAPTRYSYNEQFF
TRBJ2-7,TRBV7-8,CASSITPSSGGWDEQYF
TRBJ2-1,TRBV5-1,CASSPAKIAASSYNEQFF
TRBJ1-2,TRBV14,CASSSGAWGYGYTF
TRBJ1-5,TRBV6-1,CASGAGQPQHF
TRBJ1-2,TRBV5-1,CASTFTAGHFDGYTF
TRBJ2-7,TRBV29-1,CSVDVAAYEQYF
TRBJ2-1,TRBV27,CATRRYNEQFF
TRBJ2-3,TRBV2,CASSDPGASGRRNTQYF
TRBJ1-5,TRBV28,CASSFRLGYDNQPQHF